This paragraph reports one T cell receptor (beta chain). V was pared by 2 bases and J by 4 bases, with 7 bases between. Germline V gene data show CDR1 as KGHDR and CDR2 as SFDVKD. CDR3 size: 13 residues. Generated by immunoSEQ multiplex PCR, the TCRdb table keeps only in-frame clones and is missing some. The data contain around 620,000 clones, more than 80% of them singletons. The sample belongs to a study of blood T cell repertoires in COVID-19. V and J are TRBV24-1 and TRBJ1-2; no firm D call. The sequenced material came from peripheral blood. The sequence derives from a woman younger than 30 with acute or convalescent COVID-19. CDR3 amino acids: CATSDSTVYGYTF. The CDR3, as DNA: TGTGCCACCAGTGATTCAACGGTCTATGGCTACACCTTC.